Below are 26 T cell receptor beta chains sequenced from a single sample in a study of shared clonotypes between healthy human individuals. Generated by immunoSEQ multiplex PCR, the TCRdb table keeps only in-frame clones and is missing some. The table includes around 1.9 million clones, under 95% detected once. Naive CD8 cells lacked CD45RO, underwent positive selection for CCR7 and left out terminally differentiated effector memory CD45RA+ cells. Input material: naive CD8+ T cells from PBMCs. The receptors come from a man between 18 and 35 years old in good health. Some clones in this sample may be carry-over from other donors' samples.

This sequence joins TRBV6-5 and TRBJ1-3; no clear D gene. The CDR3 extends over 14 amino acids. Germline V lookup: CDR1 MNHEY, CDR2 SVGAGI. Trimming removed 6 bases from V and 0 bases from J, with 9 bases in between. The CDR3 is CASSPSGSGNTIYF. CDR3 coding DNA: TGTGCCAGCAGCCCATCCGGCTCTGGAAACACCATATATTTT.

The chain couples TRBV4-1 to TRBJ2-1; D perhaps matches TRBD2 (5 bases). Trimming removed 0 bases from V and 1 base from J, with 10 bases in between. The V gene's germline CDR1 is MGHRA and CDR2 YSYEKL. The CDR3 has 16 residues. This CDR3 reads CASSQDSSPSYNEQFF. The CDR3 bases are TGCGCCAGCAGCCAAGATTCTAGCCCGTCCTACAATGAGCAGTTCTTC.

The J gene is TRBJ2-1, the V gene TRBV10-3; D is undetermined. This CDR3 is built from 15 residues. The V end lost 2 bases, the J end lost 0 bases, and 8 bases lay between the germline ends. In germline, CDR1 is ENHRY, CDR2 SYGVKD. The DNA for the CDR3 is TGTGCCATCAGTGAGGGGTTAAGCTCCTACAATGAGCAGTTCTTC. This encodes CAISEGLSSYNEQFF.

CDR3 amino acids: CASSYGMVVETQYF. CDR3 sequence (DNA): TGTGCCAGCAGTTACGGAATGGTCGTCGAGACCCAGTACTTC. This chain links TRBV6-5 with TRBJ2-5; D gene uncertain. Germline V CDR1 and CDR2: MNHEY, SVGAGI. This CDR3 contains 14 residues. Trimming took 2 bases from V and 5 from J, leaving 12 bases between them.

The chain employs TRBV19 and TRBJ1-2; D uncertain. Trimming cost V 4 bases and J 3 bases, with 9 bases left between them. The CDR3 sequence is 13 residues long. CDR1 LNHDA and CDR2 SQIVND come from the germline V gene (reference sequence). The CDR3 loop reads CASSTKGYYGYTF. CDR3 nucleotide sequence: TGTGCCAGTAGTACCAAGGGATACTATGGCTACACCTTC.

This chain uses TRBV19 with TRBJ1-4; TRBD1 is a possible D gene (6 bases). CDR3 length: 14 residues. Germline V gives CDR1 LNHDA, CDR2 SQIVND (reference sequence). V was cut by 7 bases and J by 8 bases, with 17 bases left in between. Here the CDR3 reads CASTIPWGREKLFF. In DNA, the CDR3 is TGTGCCAGTACCATACCCTGGGGGCGAGAAAAACTGTTTTTT.

DNA of the CDR3: TGCGCCAGCAGCCAAGATGAGGTAGCGGGAGGCTACGAGCAGTACTTC. This sequence encodes CASSQDEVAGGYEQYF. The chain has TRBV4-3 and TRBJ2-7; 10 bases line up with TRBD2. Losses at the gene ends were 0 bases for V and 3 bases for J; bases not matched to a gene: 5. The germline gives CDR1 LGHNA, CDR2 YSLEER. This CDR3 comprises 16 residues.

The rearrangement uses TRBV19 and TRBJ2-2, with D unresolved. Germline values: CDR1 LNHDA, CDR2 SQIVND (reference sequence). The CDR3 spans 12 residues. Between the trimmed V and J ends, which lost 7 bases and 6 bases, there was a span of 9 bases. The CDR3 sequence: CASMTASGELFF. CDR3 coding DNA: TGTGCCAGTATGACTGCCTCCGGGGAGCTGTTTTTT.

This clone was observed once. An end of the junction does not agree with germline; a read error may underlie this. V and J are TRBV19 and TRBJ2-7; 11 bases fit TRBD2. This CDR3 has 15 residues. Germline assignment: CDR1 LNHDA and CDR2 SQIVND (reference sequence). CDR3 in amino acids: CASSIIAGGFGEQYF. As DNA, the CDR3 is TGTGCCAGCAGTATTATAGCGGGAGGGTTCGGCGAGCAGTACTTC.

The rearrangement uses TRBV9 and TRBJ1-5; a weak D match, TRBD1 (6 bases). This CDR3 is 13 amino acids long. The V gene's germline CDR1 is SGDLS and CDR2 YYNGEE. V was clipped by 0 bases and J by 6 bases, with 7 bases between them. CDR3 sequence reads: CASSVEGGQPQHF. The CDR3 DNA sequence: TGTGCCAGCAGCGTAGAGGGGGGTCAGCCCCAGCATTTT.

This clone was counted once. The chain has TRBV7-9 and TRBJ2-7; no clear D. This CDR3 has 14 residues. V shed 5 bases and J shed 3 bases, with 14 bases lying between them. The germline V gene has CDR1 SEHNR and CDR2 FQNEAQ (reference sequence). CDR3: CASSPRTPNYEQYF. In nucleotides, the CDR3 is TGTGCCAGCAGCCCCAGGACCCCTAACTACGAGCAGTACTTC.

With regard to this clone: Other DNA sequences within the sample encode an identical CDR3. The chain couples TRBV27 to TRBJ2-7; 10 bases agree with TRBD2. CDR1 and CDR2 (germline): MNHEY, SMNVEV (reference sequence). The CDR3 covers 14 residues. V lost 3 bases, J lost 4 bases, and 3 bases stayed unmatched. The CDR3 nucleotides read TGTGCCAGCAGTTTTACTAGCGGGATTTACGAGCAGTACTTC. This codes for CASSFTSGIYEQYF.

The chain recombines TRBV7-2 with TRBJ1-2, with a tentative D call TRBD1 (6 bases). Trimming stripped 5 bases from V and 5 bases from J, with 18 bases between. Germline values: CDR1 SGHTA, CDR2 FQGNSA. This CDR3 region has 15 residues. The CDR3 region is CASSRGTRPSYGYTF. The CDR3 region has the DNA TGTGCCAGCAGCCGCGGGACACGGCCAAGTTATGGCTACACCTTC.

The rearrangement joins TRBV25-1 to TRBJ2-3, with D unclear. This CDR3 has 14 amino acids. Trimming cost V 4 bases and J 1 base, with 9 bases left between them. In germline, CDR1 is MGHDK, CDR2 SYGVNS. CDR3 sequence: CASSGVFRTDTQYF. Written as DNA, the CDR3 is TGTGCCAGCAGTGGCGTCTTCCGCACAGATACGCAGTATTTT.

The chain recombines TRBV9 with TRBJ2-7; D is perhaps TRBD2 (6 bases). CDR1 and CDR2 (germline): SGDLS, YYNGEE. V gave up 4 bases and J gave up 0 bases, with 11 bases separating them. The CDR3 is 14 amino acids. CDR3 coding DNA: TGTGCCAGCAGCTTGGGTAGCGGCTCCTACGAGCAGTACTTC. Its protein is CASSLGSGSYEQYF. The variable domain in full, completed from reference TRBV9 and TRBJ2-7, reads DSGVTQTPKHLITATGQRVTLRCSPRSGDLSVYWYQQSLDQGLQFLIQYYNGEERAKGNILERFSAQQFPDLHSELNLSSLELGDSALYFCASSLGSGSYEQYFGPGTRLTVT.

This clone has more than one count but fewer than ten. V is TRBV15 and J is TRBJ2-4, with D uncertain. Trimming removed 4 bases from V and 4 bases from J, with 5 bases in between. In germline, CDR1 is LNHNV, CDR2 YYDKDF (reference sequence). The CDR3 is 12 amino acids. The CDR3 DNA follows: TGTGCCACCAGCACCAGGAAAAACATTCAGTACTTC. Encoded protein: CATSTRKNIQYF.

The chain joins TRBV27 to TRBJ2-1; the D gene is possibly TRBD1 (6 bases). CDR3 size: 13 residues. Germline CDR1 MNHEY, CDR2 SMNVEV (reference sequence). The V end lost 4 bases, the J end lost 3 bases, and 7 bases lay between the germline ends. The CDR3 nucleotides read TGTGCCAGCAGTTGGGGGCACTACAATGAGCAGTTCTTC. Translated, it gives CASSWGHYNEQFF.

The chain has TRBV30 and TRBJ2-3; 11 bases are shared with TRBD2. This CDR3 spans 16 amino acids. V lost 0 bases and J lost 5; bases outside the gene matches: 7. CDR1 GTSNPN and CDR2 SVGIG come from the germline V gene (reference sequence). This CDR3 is CAWSVLAGGLEDTQYF. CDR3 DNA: TGTGCCTGGAGTGTGTTAGCGGGAGGGTTGGAAGATACGCAGTATTTT.

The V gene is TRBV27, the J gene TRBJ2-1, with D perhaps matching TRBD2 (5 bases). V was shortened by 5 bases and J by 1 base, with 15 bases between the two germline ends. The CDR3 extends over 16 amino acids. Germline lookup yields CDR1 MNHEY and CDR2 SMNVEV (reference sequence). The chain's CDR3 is CASSLSAGLSYNEQFF. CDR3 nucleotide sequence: TGTGCCAGCAGTCTTTCGGCGGGCCTGTCCTACAATGAGCAGTTCTTC.

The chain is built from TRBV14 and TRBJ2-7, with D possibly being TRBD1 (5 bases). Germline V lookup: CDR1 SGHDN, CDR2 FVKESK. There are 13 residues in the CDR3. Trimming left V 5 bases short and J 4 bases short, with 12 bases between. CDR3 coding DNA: TGTGCCAGCAGCGATCGGACAAGTTACGAGCAGTACTTC. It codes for CASSDRTSYEQYF.

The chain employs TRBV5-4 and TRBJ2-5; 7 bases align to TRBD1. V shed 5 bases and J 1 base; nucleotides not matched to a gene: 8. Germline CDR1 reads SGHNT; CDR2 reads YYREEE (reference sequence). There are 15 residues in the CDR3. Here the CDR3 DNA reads TGTGCCAGCAGGCCTGCGACAGGGCCCCAAGAGACCCAGTACTTC. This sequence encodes CASRPATGPQETQYF.

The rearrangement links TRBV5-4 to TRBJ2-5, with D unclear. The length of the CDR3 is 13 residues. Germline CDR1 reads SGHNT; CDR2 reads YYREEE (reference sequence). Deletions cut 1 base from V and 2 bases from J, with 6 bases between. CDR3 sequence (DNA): TGTGCCAGCAGCTTGCGACAACAAGAGACCCAGTACTTC. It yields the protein CASSLRQQETQYF.

CDR3 nucleotides: TGTGCCAGCAGTGATCTACAGTCATACGAGCAGTACTTC. This encodes CASSDLQSYEQYF. The chain is built from TRBV2 and TRBJ2-7, with D uncertain. The germline CDR1 and CDR2 sequences are SNHLY and FYNNEI. The V end was cut by 3 bases, the J end by 4 bases, with 10 bases between. The CDR3 loop spans 13 amino acids.

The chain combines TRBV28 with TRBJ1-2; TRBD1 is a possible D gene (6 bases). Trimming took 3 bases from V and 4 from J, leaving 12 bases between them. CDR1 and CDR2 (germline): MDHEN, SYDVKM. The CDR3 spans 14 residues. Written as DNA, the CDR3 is TGTGCCAGCAGTTTCCGGGACACTGTCTATGGCTACACCTTC. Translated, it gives CASSFRDTVYGYTF.

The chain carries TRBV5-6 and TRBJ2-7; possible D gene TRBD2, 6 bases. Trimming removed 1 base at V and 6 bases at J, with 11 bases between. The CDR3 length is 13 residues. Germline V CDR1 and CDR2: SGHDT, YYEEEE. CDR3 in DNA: TGTGCCAGCAGCTTGCTTATCGGGGGCGAGCAGTACTTC. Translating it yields CASSLLIGGEQYF.

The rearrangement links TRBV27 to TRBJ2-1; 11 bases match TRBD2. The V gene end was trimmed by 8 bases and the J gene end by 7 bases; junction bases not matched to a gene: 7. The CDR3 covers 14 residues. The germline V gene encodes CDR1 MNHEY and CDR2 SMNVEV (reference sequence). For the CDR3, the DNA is TGTGCCAGCGGACTAGCGGGCCCCCGGAATGAGCAGTTCTTC. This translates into CASGLAGPRNEQFF.